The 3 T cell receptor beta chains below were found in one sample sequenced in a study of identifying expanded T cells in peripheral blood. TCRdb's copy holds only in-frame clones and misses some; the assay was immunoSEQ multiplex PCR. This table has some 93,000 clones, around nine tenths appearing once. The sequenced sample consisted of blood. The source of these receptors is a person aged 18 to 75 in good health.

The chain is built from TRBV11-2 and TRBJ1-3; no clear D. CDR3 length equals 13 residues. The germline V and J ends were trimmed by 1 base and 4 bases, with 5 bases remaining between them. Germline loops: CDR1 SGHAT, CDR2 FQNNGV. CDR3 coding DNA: TGTGCCAGCAGCTTAGGGGTCGGAAACACCATATATTTT. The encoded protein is CASSLGVGNTIYF.

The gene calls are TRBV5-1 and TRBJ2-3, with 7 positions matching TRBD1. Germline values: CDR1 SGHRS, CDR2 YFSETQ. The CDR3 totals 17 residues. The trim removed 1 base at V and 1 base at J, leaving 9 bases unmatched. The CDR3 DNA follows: TGCGCCAGCAGCTTGCCCCAGACAGGGTCAGGCACAGATACGCAGTATTTT. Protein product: CASSLPQTGSGTDTQYF.

CDR3 sequence: CAWSVGNTGQKYEQYF. The CDR3 coding sequence is TGTGCCTGGAGTGTGGGAAACACGGGACAGAAATACGAGCAGTACTTC. The chain couples TRBV30 to TRBJ2-7; TRBD1 aligns across 7 bases. Losses at the gene ends were 0 bases for V and 4 bases for J; bases not matched to a gene: 12. This CDR3 has 16 amino acids. Germline V lookup: CDR1 GTSNPN, CDR2 SVGIG (reference sequence).